This entry lists 14 T cell receptor beta chains sequenced from one sample in a study of OX40 agonist ivuxolimab in advanced cancers. The protocol was immunoSEQ multiplex PCR, while the TCRdb copy is restricted to in-frame clones and leaves out a portion. This sample has roughly 110,000 clones; less than 95% occur once, and the top ten carry about 0.48%. The specimen comprised CD4+ or CD8+ T cells sorted from blood, sampled in a trial of the OX40 agonist ivuxolimab. The source of these receptors is an adult with an advanced solid tumor such as melanoma, head and neck, liver or kidney cancer.

The J gene is TRBJ1-1, the V gene TRBV28, with 7 bases aligning to TRBD1. This CDR3 spans 15 amino acids. With V trimmed by 2 bases and J by 6 bases, 9 bases remained unmatched. Looked up from germline, CDR1 is MDHEN and CDR2 is SYDVKM. The CDR3 DNA sequence: TGTGCCAGCAGTTTAGACCTGGGACAGATGGCTGAAGCTTTCTTT. It encodes CASSLDLGQMAEAFF.

The chain combines TRBV28 with TRBJ1-5; TRBD1 aligns across 7 bases. The CDR3 has 15 amino acids. CDR1 and CDR2 (germline): MDHEN, SYDVKM. Unmatched junction bases numbered 8, after V lost 5 bases and J lost 4 bases. This chain's CDR3 is CASSPRTGVNQPQHF. The CDR3 coding sequence is TGTGCCAGCAGTCCCAGGACAGGAGTTAATCAGCCCCAGCATTTT.

The chain couples TRBV2 to TRBJ1-2; D is undetermined. The CDR3 runs to 11 residues. The V gene lost 11 bases and the J gene lost 2 bases, with 9 bases spanning the gap. Germline values: CDR1 SNHLY, CDR2 FYNNEI. The CDR3 protein is CALRENYGYTF. The CDR3 DNA follows: TGTGCCCTGCGGGAGAACTATGGCTACACCTTC.

The chain joins TRBV6-1 to TRBJ2-3; D gene ambiguous. The V gene's germline CDR1 is MNHNS and CDR2 SASEGT. This CDR3 comprises 14 residues. Between the trimmed V and J ends, which lost 4 bases and 3 bases, there was a span of 11 bases. CDR3 nucleotides: TGTGCCAGCAGTGGGCTTTTCGGTACAGATACGCAGTATTTT. Amino acids: CASSGLFGTDTQYF.

The chain carries TRBV5-6 and TRBJ2-7, with a weak D call TRBD1 (5 bases). V was cut by 2 bases and J by 6 bases, with 15 bases left in between. The CDR3 length is 14 residues. Germline V gives CDR1 SGHDT, CDR2 YYEEEE. CDR3 amino acids: CASSLRAGPGEQYF. The CDR3 DNA reads TGTGCCAGCAGCTTAAGGGCAGGGCCGGGCGAGCAGTACTTC.

The gene calls are TRBV29-1 and TRBJ2-7; D is unclear. There are 14 residues in the CDR3. The germline gives CDR1 SQVTM, CDR2 ANQGSEA. The ends were cut back, 4 bases at V and 1 base at J, with 14 bases in the middle. In DNA form, the CDR3 reads TGCAGCGTTGTCTCGGCAGATATTTCCTACGAGCAGTACTTC. Its translation is CSVVSADISYEQYF.

The rearrangement uses TRBV19 and TRBJ2-1; 7 bases are a match to TRBD2. V gave up 6 bases and J gave up 0 bases; unmatched junction bases: 5. The CDR3 length is 15 residues. Germline-derived CDR1 and CDR2 are LNHDA and SQIVND (reference sequence). CDR3 sequence: CASRAGEGSYNEQFF. The CDR3 nucleotides are TGTGCCAGTAGGGCCGGGGAGGGCTCCTACAATGAGCAGTTCTTC.

V gene TRBV28 combines with J gene TRBJ2-1; 11 bases agree with TRBD2. The CDR3 has 16 amino acids. V lost 5 bases and J lost 15; bases outside the gene matches: 18. Germline V gene lookup returns CDR1 MDHEN and CDR2 SYDVKM. CDR3 residues: CASSRPEVAGGRRPFF. The CDR3 nucleotides are TGTGCCAGCAGTCGTCCGGAAGTAGCGGGGGGGAGGAGGCCGTTCTTC.

This rearrangement joins TRBV9 to TRBJ1-5; D perhaps matches TRBD1 (5 bases). The CDR3 is 15 amino acids. Germline CDR1 is SGDLS and CDR2 is YYNGEE. Trimming left V 2 bases short and J 2 bases short, with 11 bases between. The CDR3 nucleotides read TGTGCCAGCAGCGTCGGGACTCTAGGCAATCAGCCCCAGCATTTT. This encodes CASSVGTLGNQPQHF.

The CDR3 DNA sequence: TGCGCCAGCAGTGGACTAGCGGGATTAAATACGCAGTATTTT. It encodes CASSGLAGLNTQYF. V usage is TRBV10-2 and J usage is TRBJ2-3; 11 positions match TRBD2. The CDR3 has 14 residues. Trimming removed 4 bases from V and 7 bases from J; junction bases left unmatched: 4. Per germline, CDR1 WSHSY and CDR2 SAAADI.

This clone was seen once. The J gene is TRBJ2-3, the V gene TRBV18; TRBD2 matches 14 bases. This CDR3 is built from 18 residues. Trimming took 3 bases from V and 2 from J; bases not matched to a gene: 7. Germline assignment: CDR1 KGHSH and CDR2 LQKENI. CDR3 in amino acids: CASSPLGLAGVPTDTQYF. The CDR3 DNA is TGTGCCAGCTCACCGCTGGGACTAGCGGGGGTTCCCACAGATACGCAGTATTTT. Full variable domain (missing parts from reference TRBV18 and TRBJ2-3): NAGVMQNPRHLVRRRGQEARLRCSPMKGHSHVYWYRQLPEEGLKFMVYLQKENIIDESGMPKERFSAEFPKEGPSILRIQQVVRGDSAAYFCASSPLGLAGVPTDTQYFGPGTRLTVL.

In its sample, this clone was seen a few times. This chain connects TRBV11-2 to TRBJ2-1; no definite D call. CDR1 is SGHAT and CDR2 is FQNNGV in the germline V gene. The V end was cut by 5 bases, the J end by 4 bases, with 9 bases between. This CDR3 has 13 amino acids. The CDR3: CASSPEGYNEQFF. In nucleotides, the CDR3 is TGTGCCAGCAGCCCAGAAGGGTACAATGAGCAGTTCTTC.

The rearrangement links TRBV5-1 to TRBJ2-1; 10 bases line up with TRBD2. V was clipped by 6 bases and J by 7 bases; unmatched bases: 7. Germline CDR1 and CDR2: SGHRS and YFSETQ. The CDR3 runs 14 residues. The CDR3 spells CASMYTSGVNEQFF. DNA of the CDR3: TGCGCCAGCATGTACACTAGCGGGGTTAATGAGCAGTTCTTC.

The V gene is TRBV6-6, the J gene TRBJ2-7; D is unresolved. The CDR3 is made up of 14 amino acids. The germline gives CDR1 MNHNY, CDR2 SVGAGI (reference sequence). The germline V and J ends were trimmed by 2 bases and 2 bases, with 10 bases remaining between them. CDR3 sequence: CASSYVATPYEQYF. CDR3 sequence (DNA): TGTGCCAGCAGTTACGTTGCTACCCCCTACGAGCAGTACTTC.